This T cell receptor (beta chain) emerged from a study of human T cells and chemical hapten exposure. Study results and limitations: While controls formed fewer of them, expanded TCRs formed significantly more large CDR3 similarity clusters. Following DPC sensitization, TCRs present above 1 in 1000 frequency showed no change.

CDR1 and CDR2 (germline): MDHEN, SYDVKM. CDR3 length equals 17 residues. V was clipped by 3 bases and J by 2 bases, with 18 bases between them. The library gave individual cDNA molecules unique molecular identifiers. In TCRdb, the RACE reads were re-called with MiXCR into one record per CDR3 protein. Found here are 30,000 to 50,000 distinct CDR3 sequences, 9.5% to 15% of them singletons; the top ten hold around 2.5%. This clonotype is judged medium-sized. Antigen specificity is unknown. The sample's time point: patch test 3, about 24 weeks after DPC sensitization. Indicated treatment: therapeutic diphenylcyclopropenone sensitization with weekly scalp DPC. Blood, whole and unfractionated, served as the source for total RNA extraction.

This clonotype originated in a woman aged 40 to 50 with alopecia areata. Some clones in this sample may be carry-over from other donors' samples. Sample: whole blood, taken in connection with sensitization to the hapten diphenylcyclopropenone (DPC). This rearrangement joins TRBV28 to TRBJ2-3; maybe TRBD2 (5 bases). The CDR3 is CASSLRAQMIATDTQYF. Here the CDR3 DNA reads TGTGCCAGCAGTTTGAGGGCCCAAATGATCGCCACAGATACGCAGTATTTT.